This entry lists 5 T cell receptor beta chains sequenced from one sample in a study of T cell responses to AZD1222 COVID-19 vaccine. Repertoires were generated with immunoSEQ multiplex PCR, while TCRdb's copy carries only in-frame clones and drops some. Of 95,000 to 150,000 clones listed, just over 90% are singletons. The specimen was peripheral blood, collected 28 days after the second AZD1222 dose. The receptor source for this set is an adult who received the AZD1222 COVID-19 vaccine.

The chain has TRBV27 and TRBJ2-7; D remains unclear. V was trimmed by 2 bases and J by 0 bases, leaving 11 bases between them. The CDR3 totals 15 residues. Germline assignment: CDR1 MNHEY and CDR2 SMNVEV (reference sequence). The CDR3 spells CASSLLQKRSYEQYF. CDR3 in DNA: TGTGCCAGCAGTTTACTACAGAAGCGCTCCTACGAGCAGTACTTC.

The rearrangement links TRBV25-1 to TRBJ1-1, with TRBD1 as a possible D gene (5 bases). CDR3 size: 13 residues. V lost 5 bases, J lost 3 bases, and 10 bases lay in between. The V gene's germline CDR1 is MGHDK and CDR2 SYGVNS. The CDR3 nucleotides read TGTGCCAGCAGTCCGGGGGGTCACACTGAAGCTTTCTTT. This encodes CASSPGGHTEAFF.

The table lists this clone with a few counts. The chain carries TRBV19 and TRBJ2-2; TRBD1 matches at 11 bases. The ends lost 5 bases at V and 4 bases at J; junction bases unmatched: 0. CDR1 and CDR2 from the germline V gene are LNHDA and SQIVND (reference sequence). The length of the CDR3 is 14 residues. CDR3 region: CASSGTGGTGELFF. The CDR3 region has the DNA TGTGCCAGTAGTGGGACAGGGGGCACCGGGGAGCTGTTTTTT. Full variable domain (outside the CDR3, taken from reference TRBV19 and TRBJ2-2): DGGITQSPKYLFRKEGQNVTLSCEQNLNHDAMYWYRQDPGQGLRLIYYSQIVNDFQKGDIAEGYSVSREKKESFPLTVTSAQKNPTAFYLCASSGTGGTGELFFGEGSRLTVL.

V gene TRBV6-2 or TRBV6-3 combines with J gene TRBJ2-1, with TRBD1 as a possible D gene (5 bases). V lost 4 bases and J 1 base, leaving 14 bases between the germline ends. The CDR3 is 16 amino acids. Per the germline V gene, CDR1 is MNHEY and CDR2 is SVGEGT. The CDR3 loop is CASSSFSGPSYNEQFF. The CDR3 DNA reads TGTGCCAGCAGTTCGTTTTCAGGGCCTTCCTACAATGAGCAGTTCTTC.

This chain uses TRBV6-1 with TRBJ1-1; D gene uncertain. This CDR3 has 14 residues. Germline V lookup: CDR1 MNHNS, CDR2 SASEGT. V was cut by 3 bases and J by 9 bases, with 17 bases left in between. The CDR3 coding sequence is TGTGCCAGCAGTGATCCGGGAGTCAGAGGGCAAGCTTTCTTT. The encoded protein is CASSDPGVRGQAFF.